These 21 T cell receptor beta chains were sequenced from one sample in a study of T-cell reconstitution after alpha-beta-depleted transplantation in children. Construction of the TCRbeta library involved unique molecular identifiers. One entry per CDR3 protein results from TCRdb running MiXCR on the PCR reads. The sample has approximately 50,000 distinct CDR3 sequences, roughly half seen once. This specimen was peripheral blood, taken before TCRalphabeta/CD19-depleted stem cell transplant. The receptors derive from a boy less than two years old with SCID, due to receive a stem cell transplant.

The rearrangement joins TRBV5-1 to TRBJ2-1; 7 nucleotides agree with TRBD2. This CDR3 region has 16 residues. V trimming: 2 bases; J trimming: 6 bases; junction bases outside the gene matches: 11. Germline V CDR1 and CDR2: SGHRS, YFSETQ. CDR3 nucleotides: TGCGCCAGCAGCTTCGTCTGCGTGGGGAGGGGCAATGAGCAGTTCTTC. Protein product: CASSFVCVGRGNEQFF.

J is TRBJ2-1 and V is TRBV9; possible D gene TRBD1, 5 bases. V lost 0 bases and J lost 6, with 10 bases in between. The germline gives CDR1 SGDLS, CDR2 YYNGEE. This CDR3 contains 14 residues. CDR3 bases: TGTGCCAGCAGCGTAGCTGGGCAGGGCAATGAGCAGTTCTTC. This gives the protein CASSVAGQGNEQFF.

Written as DNA, the CDR3 is TGTGCCAGCACGTTTACGGGGTCCAATGAGCAGTTCTTC. Protein: CASTFTGSNEQFF. The genes are TRBV2 and TRBJ2-1, with D tentatively TRBD2 (5 bases). The V end lost 7 bases, the J end lost 6 bases, and 13 bases lay between the germline ends. CDR3 length: 13 residues. CDR1 SNHLY and CDR2 FYNNEI come from the germline V gene.

This clonotype was observed once. The chain carries TRBV6-2 or TRBV6-3 and TRBJ2-7; D not certain. With 7 bases removed from V and 4 bases from J, the gap between germline ends came to 5 bases. Germline V CDR1 and CDR2: MNHEY, SVGEGT. The CDR3 spans 10 residues. Here the CDR3 reads CASTVYEQYF. The CDR3 DNA follows: TGTGCCAGCACAGTTTACGAGCAGTACTTC.

This chain's CDR3 is CASSSDPRQGGRDTEAFF. In nucleotides, the CDR3 is TGTGCCAGCAGTTCCGACCCACGACAGGGTGGTCGAGACACTGAAGCTTTCTTT. The genes are TRBV12-3 or TRBV12-4 and TRBJ1-1, with 7 bases matching TRBD1. The CDR3 is made up of 18 amino acids. The ends lost 4 bases at V and 3 bases at J; junction bases unmatched: 17.

The V call is TRBV24-1, the J call TRBJ2-7; D is unresolved. Germline V lookup: CDR1 KGHDR, CDR2 SFDVKD. The CDR3 extends over 13 amino acids. Trimming pared 8 bases from V and 2 bases from J, leaving 12 bases between. CDR3 bases: TGTGCCACCACCACCACTGGTCCCTACGAGCAGTACTTC. Amino acid sequence: CATTTTGPYEQYF.

The rearrangement joins TRBV28 to TRBJ2-5; 11 nucleotides agree with TRBD1. The germline CDR1 and CDR2 sequences are MDHEN and SYDVKM. V dropped 4 bases and J dropped 4; count of bases not matched to a gene: 8. CDR3 size: 16 residues. CDR3 residues: CASSYWTGGDLETQYF. The CDR3 DNA reads TGTGCCAGCAGTTATTGGACAGGGGGCGATTTAGAGACCCAGTACTTC.

This clonotype was counted between two and nine times. The chain links TRBV7-2 to TRBJ1-2; 10 bases map to TRBD1. CDR1 and CDR2 (germline): SGHTA, FQGNSA. CDR3 length equals 15 residues. The V and J ends lost 1 base and 5 bases, in that order; junction bases with no gene match: 4. The CDR3, as DNA: TGTGCCAGCAGCTTAGGGACAGGGGGTCAGTATGGCTACACCTTC. Its protein product is CASSLGTGGQYGYTF.

CDR3 in DNA: TGTGCCAGCAGCTTTCTCCGGGCAGGGATAGGGCTGGGCAATCAGCCCCAGCATTTT. Its protein is CASSFLRAGIGLGNQPQHF. The gene calls are TRBV5-6 and TRBJ1-5; D perhaps matches TRBD1 (5 bases). CDR3 length equals 19 residues. In germline, CDR1 is SGHDT, CDR2 YYEEEE. V was shortened by 2 bases and J by 2 bases, with 23 bases between the two germline ends.

This clonotype was recorded a few times. This chain links TRBV7-2 with TRBJ2-3; the D gene is possibly TRBD2 (5 bases). Germline V CDR1 and CDR2: SGHTA, FQGNSA. The CDR3 contains 13 residues. Deletions cut 3 bases from V and 4 bases from J, with 8 bases between. CDR3 sequence (DNA): TGTGCCAGCAGCTTGGGGAGACCAGATACGCAGTATTTT. Its protein is CASSLGRPDTQYF.

The chain carries TRBV6-1 and TRBJ1-1, with a tentative D call TRBD1 (5 bases). Trimming stripped 6 bases from V and 1 base from J, with 15 bases between. Germline-derived CDR1 and CDR2 are MNHNS and SASEGT. The CDR3 length is 15 residues. The CDR3, as DNA: TGTGCCAGCAGACCCGAGGGGCTTTGGAACACTGAAGCTTTCTTT. Translation gives CASRPEGLWNTEAFF.

This clonotype is medium-sized by share. The chain's CDR3 is CSAQLGETQYF. In DNA form, the CDR3 reads TGCAGTGCCCAATTAGGGGAGACCCAGTACTTC. The gene calls are TRBV20-1 and TRBJ2-5; D ambiguous. This CDR3 comprises 11 residues. Germline assignment: CDR1 DFQATT and CDR2 SNEGSKA (reference sequence). V lost 6 bases and J lost 5, with 10 bases in between.

The CDR3 nucleotides read TGTGCCAGCAGTTGGTGGGATCTGAATGGCTACACCTTC. Translating it yields CASSWWDLNGYTF. J is TRBJ1-2 and V is TRBV6-2 or TRBV6-3; D is unclear. With 4 bases removed from V and 6 bases from J, the gap between germline ends came to 12 bases. The CDR3 covers 13 residues. Germline V gene lookup returns CDR1 MNHEY and CDR2 SVGEGT.

This clonotype came up once. The V call is TRBV4-2, the J call TRBJ1-5; 8 bases are shared with TRBD1. CDR1 and CDR2 from the germline V gene are LGHNA and YNFKEQ. CDR3 length: 14 residues. Losses at the gene ends were 3 bases for V and 2 bases for J; bases not matched to a gene: 0. The CDR3 protein is CASSQGQGNQPQHF. DNA for the CDR3: TGTGCCAGCAGCCAGGGACAGGGCAATCAGCCCCAGCATTTT.

The chain links TRBV5-1 to TRBJ1-1, with 8 bases identical to TRBD1. Germline CDR1 reads SGHRS; CDR2 reads YFSETQ. Trimming cost V 2 bases and J 5 bases; bases outside gene matches: 8. This CDR3 spans 15 amino acids. The chain's CDR3 is CASSFQGQGGTEAFF. The CDR3 region has the DNA TGCGCCAGCAGCTTCCAAGGACAGGGCGGGACTGAAGCTTTCTTT.

The V call is TRBV2, the J call TRBJ2-3; TRBD1 aligns across 7 bases. V dropped 7 bases and J dropped 2; count of bases not matched to a gene: 6. CDR3 length: 14 residues. Germline CDR1 reads SNHLY; CDR2 reads FYNNEI. CDR3 sequence (DNA): TGTGCCAGCACCACAGGGGCCTACACAGATACGCAGTATTTT. This gives the protein CASTTGAYTDTQYF.

This clonotype was picked up a small number of times. One junction end does not reproduce the germline sequence, and a read error may be involved. The chain uses TRBV6-1 and TRBJ2-1; 11 positions match TRBD2. The CDR3 covers 17 residues. CDR1 and CDR2 from the germline V gene are MNHNS and SASEGT. The CDR3 reads CAISEPSGRSSYNEQFF. The DNA for the CDR3 is TGTGCCATCAGTGAACCTAGCGGGAGGAGCTCCTACAATGAGCAGTTCTTC.

This clonotype was picked up a small number of times. The genes are TRBV7-2 and TRBJ1-2; D possibly corresponds to TRBD1 (6 bases). Per germline, CDR1 SGHTA and CDR2 FQGNSA. V lost 7 bases to trimming and J lost 4 bases, with 13 bases between them. This CDR3 is 13 amino acids long. This CDR3 reads CASNLQGSYGYTF. Written as DNA, the CDR3 is TGTGCCAGCAACCTACAGGGATCCTATGGCTACACCTTC. The full variable domain, completed using reference TRBV7-2 and TRBJ1-2, is GAGVSQSPSNKVTEKGKDVELRCDPISGHTALYWYRQSLGQGLEFLIYFQGNSAPDKSGLPSDRFSAERTGGSVSTLTIQRTQQEDSAVYLCASNLQGSYGYTFGSGTRLTVV.

This clonotype was recorded many times. The rearrangement joins TRBV5-4 to TRBJ2-5, with 11 bases aligning to TRBD2. V shed 0 bases and J 5 bases; nucleotides not matched to a gene: 21. This CDR3 spans 21 amino acids. Germline-derived CDR1 and CDR2 are SGHNT and YYREEE (reference sequence). Here the CDR3 reads CASSLDPLLTSGVTDVETQYF. CDR3 sequence (DNA): TGTGCCAGCAGCTTGGACCCCTTATTGACTAGCGGGGTTACCGACGTGGAGACCCAGTACTTC.

V usage is TRBV9 and J usage is TRBJ2-1, with D perhaps TRBD2 (6 bases). CDR1 and CDR2 from the germline V gene are SGDLS and YYNGEE. The CDR3 runs 15 residues. V lost 3 bases and J 1 base, leaving 11 bases between the germline ends. The CDR3, as DNA: TGTGCCAGCAGCGCCTCTAGCGAGTCCTACAATGAGCAGTTCTTC. Translated, it gives CASSASSESYNEQFF.

The chain uses TRBV6-4 and TRBJ2-2; 12 bases map to TRBD1. Germline loops: CDR1 MRHNA, CDR2 SNTAGT. CDR3 length: 15 residues. The V segment lost 5 bases and the J segment 5 bases; nucleotides outside the gene matches: 3. In DNA form, the CDR3 reads TGTGCCAGCAGTCCGGGACAGGGGGCTACCGGGGAGCTGTTTTTT. It encodes CASSPGQGATGELFF.